The rows below give T cell receptor beta chains drawn from one sample of a study of blood T cell repertoires in COVID-19. Assay: immunoSEQ multiplex PCR; the TCRdb copy retains only in-frame clones and omits some. In the table there are 140,000 to 150,000 clones, more than 60% of which are singletons. Sequencing input: peripheral blood. The receptors were gathered from a man aged 50 or older with acute or convalescent COVID-19. CDR3s include the opening cysteine and the closing phenylalanine or tryptophan. A D gene is named only where the DNA matches it firmly. Where a row states a size, it is once, few, many or the class of an expanded clone; other rows omit it.

d_call clone_size j_call v_call cdr3_nt cdr3_aa
TRBD1 NA TRBJ1-1 TRBV4-1 TGCGCCAGTACCTCGAGCCTTGCCGGGACAGGTAACACTGAAGCTTTCTTT CASTSSLAGTGNTEAFF
NA NA TRBJ1-5 TRBV19 TGTGCCAGTAGTGGAGAGGTCTATGACGATCAGCCCCAGCATTTT CASSGEVYDDQPQHF
NA medium-sized TRBJ1-6 TRBV10-2 TGCGCCAGCAGTGTTACTTCCCCCTCCTATAATTCACCCCTCCACTTT CASSVTSPSYNSPLHF
TRBD2 NA TRBJ2-1 TRBV4-1 TGCGCCACCGGACTAGCGGAGAGCTCCTACAATGAGCAGTTCTTC CATGLAESSYNEQFF
NA NA TRBJ2-2 TRBV5-1 TGCGCCAGCAGCCCGTTAGCGTACACCGGGGAGCTGTTTTTT CASSPLAYTGELFF
TRBD1 NA TRBJ1-2 TRBV29-1 TGCAGCGTCGATCCAGGGGGCCAGGGCTACACCTTC CSVDPGGQGYTF
TRBD1 NA TRBJ1-2 TRBV3-1/TRBV3-2 TGTGCCAGCAGCCCCACAGGGGCTGGAGTGCGCTACACCTTC CASSPTGAGVRYTF
NA NA TRBJ1-1 TRBV2 TGTGCCAGCGGTTTTAATGGGGGCTTGGGCACTGAAGCTTTCTTT CASGFNGGLGTEAFF
NA once TRBJ1-1 TRBV29-1 TGCAGCGCCCGTAGAGCGAACACTGAAGCTTTCTTT CSARRANTEAFF
NA NA TRBJ1-2 TRBV3-1/TRBV3-2 TGTGCCAGCAGCCAAGAAACGGGGGTAAATGGCTACACCTTC CASSQETGVNGYTF
NA NA TRBJ2-1 TRBV9 TGTGCCAGCAGCGTAAGTGGTAGCGGCTCCTACAATGAGCAGTTCTTC CASSVSGSGSYNEQFF
NA NA TRBJ1-2 TRBV2 TGTGCCAGCAGTGAAGTGGGGGCGGACTATGGCTACACCTTC CASSEVGADYGYTF
NA NA TRBJ1-4 TRBV27 TGTGCCAGCACCCCCAACCCGGTGACTAATGAAAAACTGTTTTTT CASTPNPVTNEKLFF
NA NA TRBJ1-5 TRBV27 TGTGCCAGCAGTTTCCGGGGGATAAATCAGCCCCAGCATTTT CASSFRGINQPQHF
TRBD1 NA TRBJ1-2 TRBV7-2 TGTGCCAGCAGCTTAGAGAGGGGGCTCGGCTACACCTTC CASSLERGLGYTF
NA NA TRBJ1-1 TRBV12-3/TRBV12-4 TGTGCCAGCAGACCTACAGGTAACACTGAAGCTTTCTTT CASRPTGNTEAFF
NA NA TRBJ1-6 TRBV3-1/TRBV3-2 TGTGCCAGCAGCCAACCCAATCCGAGTTCACCCCTCCACTTT CASSQPNPSSPLHF
TRBD2 few TRBJ2-7 TRBV9 TGTGCCAGCAGCGTGGGGCCAGCGGGGATCTTTAACGAGCAGTACTTC CASSVGPAGIFNEQYF
NA NA TRBJ1-3 TRBV11-2 TGTGCCAGCAGCTCTTTCGGGTCTGGAAACACCATATATTTT CASSSFGSGNTIYF
NA NA TRBJ1-3 TRBV11-2 TGTGCCAGCAGCTCGGGATCCGGAAACACCATATATTTT CASSSGSGNTIYF
TRBD1 NA TRBJ1-5 TRBV4-1 TGCGCCAGCAGCCAAGATTCGCAGGGGGACAATCAGCCCCAGCATTTT CASSQDSQGDNQPQHF
NA NA TRBJ1-6 TRBV5-5 TGTGCCAGCAGCTTGGTTGCAGGAACCAATTCACCCCTCCACTTT CASSLVAGTNSPLHF
NA NA TRBJ2-3 TRBV12-5 TGTGCTAGTGCCCTTGGACACCGCAGCACAGATACGCAGTATTTT CASALGHRSTDTQYF
NA few TRBJ1-1 TRBV30 TGTGCCTGGAGTGTATCGGGGTGGGCTGAAGCTTTCTTT CAWSVSGWAEAFF
NA NA TRBJ1-1 TRBV10-3 TGTGCCATCAGTGAGTTTGGCGGAAACACTGAAGCTTTCTTT CAISEFGGNTEAFF
TRBD1 NA TRBJ1-2 TRBV9 TGTGCCAGCAGCCGGGACAGGGGGCCCTCCTATGGCTACACCTTC CASSRDRGPSYGYTF
TRBD1 NA TRBJ2-3 TRBV18 TGTGCCAGCTCACTGGGACAGCGCACAGATACGCAGTATTTT CASSLGQRTDTQYF
NA NA TRBJ2-3 TRBV10-3 TGTGCCATCAGTGGACTTCTAAGCACAGATACGCAGTATTTT CAISGLLSTDTQYF
TRBD1 few TRBJ2-1 TRBV14 TGTGCCAGCAGCCAAAGAGTCCGAGACAGGGCTTATGTAATGGATGAGCAGTTCTTC CASSQRVRDRAYVMDEQFF
NA NA TRBJ1-1 TRBV7-8 TGTGCCAGCAGCTTAGCGGGAGGGCGAACTGAAGCTTTCTTT CASSLAGGRTEAFF
NA NA TRBJ1-2 TRBV19 TGTGCCAGTAGTACCCTGAACTATGGCTACACCTTC CASSTLNYGYTF
NA NA TRBJ2-2 TRBV14 TGTGCCAGCAGCCCAGGCTATGGGGGCGTCACCGGGGAGCTGTTTTTT CASSPGYGGVTGELFF
NA NA TRBJ2-2 TRBV6-5 TGTGCCAGCAGACCCGGGACGAACACCGGGGAGCTGTTTTTT CASRPGTNTGELFF
NA NA TRBJ2-7 TRBV27 TGTGCCAGCAGAACTGGAGGACAGCGGAGCTCCTACGAGCAGTACTTC CASRTGGQRSSYEQYF
TRBD1 NA TRBJ1-1 TRBV4-2 TGTGCCAGCAGCCTCGGACAGGGTAAAACTGAAGCTTTCTTT CASSLGQGKTEAFF
TRBD1 NA TRBJ2-3 TRBV5-1 TGCGCCAGCAGCTTGTGGACAGGGGGCACAGATACGCAGTATTTT CASSLWTGGTDTQYF
TRBD1 NA TRBJ2-1 TRBV6-5 TGTGCCAGCAGTTCCGGACAGGTCCTTTACAATGAGCAGTTCTTC CASSSGQVLYNEQFF
TRBD1 once TRBJ2-2 TRBV3-1/TRBV3-2 TGTGCCAGCACCAAAGGGGGCTGGACCGGGGAGCTGTTTTTT CASTKGGWTGELFF
NA NA TRBJ2-5 TRBV30 TGTGCCTGGTTATTGGAGGAGACCCAGTACTTC CAWLLEETQYF
NA NA TRBJ1-5 TRBV18 TGTGCCAGCTCACCTTCAGGGGTGGGAAATCAGCCCCAGCATTTT CASSPSGVGNQPQHF
TRBD1 NA TRBJ2-2 TRBV27 TGTGCCAGCAGTTTAAGACAGGGGGTAGGAACCGGGGAGCTGTTTTTT CASSLRQGVGTGELFF
NA few TRBJ2-2 TRBV13 TGTGCCAGCAGCTTGGAGGGTTCGGGGGAGCTGTTTTTT CASSLEGSGELFF
NA NA TRBJ1-2 TRBV4-1 TGCGCCAGCAGCCACCAAGGGAGGGAACCCACCTTC CASSHQGREPTF
TRBD1 NA TRBJ2-5 TRBV29-1 TGCAGCGTCTCCGGGACAGGGGGAGAGACCCAGTACTTC CSVSGTGGETQYF
NA NA TRBJ2-5 TRBV3-1/TRBV3-2 TGTGCCAGCAGCCAAGATCGGGGGGCCATCCAAGAGACCCAGTACTTC CASSQDRGAIQETQYF
NA NA TRBJ1-3 TRBV5-6 TGTGCCAGCAGCTCTCGACGGACAGACTCTGGAAACACCATATATTTT CASSSRRTDSGNTIYF